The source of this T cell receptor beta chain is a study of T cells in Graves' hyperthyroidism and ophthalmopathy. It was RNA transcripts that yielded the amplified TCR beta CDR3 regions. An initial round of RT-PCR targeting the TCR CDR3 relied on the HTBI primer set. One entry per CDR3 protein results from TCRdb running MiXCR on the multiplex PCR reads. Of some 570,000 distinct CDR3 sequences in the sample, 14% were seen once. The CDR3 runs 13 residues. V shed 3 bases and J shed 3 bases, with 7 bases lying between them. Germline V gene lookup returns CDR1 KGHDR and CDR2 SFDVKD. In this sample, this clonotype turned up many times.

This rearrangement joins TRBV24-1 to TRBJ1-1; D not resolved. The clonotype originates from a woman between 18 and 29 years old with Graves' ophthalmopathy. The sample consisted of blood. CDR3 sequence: CATSDRGDTEAFF. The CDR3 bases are TGTGCCACCAGTGATCGGGGAGACACTGAAGCTTTCTTT.